This entry lists 32 T cell receptor beta chains sequenced from one sample in a study of shared clonotypes between healthy human individuals. Libraries were prepared by immunoSEQ multiplex PCR; TCRdb keeps only in-frame clonotypes and omits some of them. The sample has under 600,000 clones; just over 75% are singletons. The sample comprised PBMCs. The receptors stem from a woman aged 40 to 55 in good health. Some clones in this sample may be carry-over from other donors' samples.

The CDR3 protein is CASSPGGTQQETQYF. CDR3 nucleotide sequence: TGCGCCAGCAGCCCGGGTGGGACGCAACAAGAGACCCAGTACTTC. V and J are TRBV5-1 and TRBJ2-5; either TRBD1 or TRBD2 may supply D (5 bases each). The V end lost 4 bases, the J end lost 2 bases, and 15 bases lay between the germline ends. This CDR3 spans 15 amino acids. CDR1 and CDR2 from the germline V gene are SGHRS and YFSETQ.

The rearrangement links TRBV28 to TRBJ2-2; D uncertain. V lost 8 bases to trimming and J lost 8 bases, with 15 bases between them. CDR1 is MDHEN and CDR2 is SYDVKM in the germline V gene. The CDR3 is made up of 13 amino acids. The CDR3 reads CASGAPSRGELFF. The CDR3 nucleotides are TGTGCCAGCGGAGCCCCAAGCAGGGGGGAGCTGTTTTTT.

V is TRBV2 and J is TRBJ2-1; 11 nucleotides align to TRBD2. The CDR3 sequence is 15 residues long. J lost 5 bases, V lost 1 base, and 1 base had no gene match. Germline values: CDR1 SNHLY, CDR2 FYNNEI. The CDR3 bases are TGTGCCAGCAGTGAAGGACTAGCGGGACACAATGAGCAGTTCTTC. Its protein is CASSEGLAGHNEQFF.

This clone was seen more than once but under ten times. The chain couples TRBV6-1 to TRBJ2-2, with 7 bases that match TRBD1. CDR1 and CDR2 from the germline V gene are MNHNS and SASEGT. The CDR3 is 15 amino acids. With 1 base clipped from V and 5 bases from J, the junction kept 4 bases outside the gene matches. CDR3 amino acids: CASSEEGGWTGELFF. Written as DNA, the CDR3 is TGTGCCAGCAGTGAAGAAGGGGGCTGGACCGGGGAGCTGTTTTTT.

This clone was recorded a few times. The chain joins TRBV7-9 to TRBJ2-1; D not certain. The CDR3 is 12 amino acids. Germline CDR1 reads SEHNR; CDR2 reads FQNEAQ (reference sequence). V was shortened by 2 bases and J by 12 bases, with 11 bases between the two germline ends. The CDR3 coding sequence is TGTGCCAGCAGCTTAATCTCGACCGGGCAGTTCTTC. Its protein is CASSLISTGQFF. Full variable domain (rest looked up from reference TRBV7-9 and TRBJ2-1): DTGVSQNPRHKITKRGQNVTFRCDPISEHNRLYWYRQTLGQGPEFLTYFQNEAQLEKSRLLSDRFSAERPKGSFSTLEIQRTEQGDSAMYLCASSLISTGQFFGPGTRLTVL.

This clone has only one observation. J is TRBJ1-5 and V is TRBV27, with D possibly being TRBD1 (5 bases). V lost 5 bases to trimming and J lost 5 bases, with 13 bases between them. This CDR3 spans 14 amino acids. Germline V gene lookup returns CDR1 MNHEY and CDR2 SMNVEV (reference sequence). The CDR3 loop is CASSVQGGHQPQHF. The CDR3, as DNA: TGTGCCAGCAGTGTCCAGGGAGGTCATCAGCCCCAGCATTTT.

J is TRBJ2-5 and V is TRBV11-2; TRBD2 agrees at 12 bases. CDR1 and CDR2 from the germline V gene are SGHAT and FQNNGV. This CDR3 has 17 amino acids. The V and J ends lost 1 base and 5 bases, in that order; junction bases with no gene match: 8. The CDR3 DNA follows: TGTGCCAGCAGCTTAGGCCTAGCGGGAGGGCCATCTGAGACCCAGTACTTC. Its translation: CASSLGLAGGPSETQYF.

CDR3 coding DNA: TGCAGCGTTGCCGCAGGGAACTATGGCTACACCTTC. Protein sequence: CSVAAGNYGYTF. V and J are TRBV29-1 and TRBJ1-2, with D perhaps TRBD1 (5 bases). Germline CDR1 reads SQVTM; CDR2 reads ANQGSEA. Trimming took off 4 bases at V and 2 bases at J, with 8 bases between the two ends. The CDR3 totals 12 residues.

This clone was seen a single time. The V and J genes are TRBV27 and TRBJ2-2; 7 nucleotides agree with TRBD2. CDR1 and CDR2 from the germline V gene are MNHEY and SMNVEV (reference sequence). This CDR3 has 15 amino acids. V lost 4 bases and J lost 4; bases outside the gene matches: 6. DNA of the CDR3: TGTGCCAGCAGTTCCTCGTCTAGCGGCACCGGGGAGCTGTTTTTT. Its translation is CASSSSSSGTGELFF.

V usage is TRBV10-3 and J usage is TRBJ2-3; TRBD2 is a possible D gene (6 bases). Germline V gives CDR1 ENHRY, CDR2 SYGVKD. V shed 4 bases and J shed 3 bases, with 11 bases lying between them. The CDR3 is 14 residues long. In DNA, the CDR3 is TGTGCCATCAGTGCCCCCGGGGGTACAGATACGCAGTATTTT. As protein: CAISAPGGTDTQYF.

This clone appeared a single time. The chain is built from TRBV7-9 and TRBJ1-2; perhaps TRBD1 as D (6 bases). The germline V gene encodes CDR1 SEHNR and CDR2 FQNEAQ (reference sequence). Trimming left V 1 base short and J 7 bases short, with 10 bases between. The CDR3 length is 13 residues. CDR3 bases: TGTGCCAGCAGCTTAGACGAACAGGGTGGCTACACCTTC. It yields the protein CASSLDEQGGYTF.

The chain is built from TRBV7-2 and TRBJ1-2; weak D call: TRBD1 (5 bases). The germline gives CDR1 SGHTA, CDR2 FQGNSA. Trimming pared 1 base from V and 9 bases from J, leaving 18 bases between. The CDR3 contains 15 residues. The CDR3 DNA sequence: TGTGCCAGCAGCTTAGGTCCCCAGGGAATGGAGCGCTACACCTTC. Translating it yields CASSLGPQGMERYTF.

The chain carries TRBV12-5 and TRBJ2-7; 7 nucleotides match TRBD1. The germline gives CDR1 LGHNT, CDR2 FRNRAP. The ends lost 6 bases at V and 2 bases at J; junction bases unmatched: 4. The CDR3 has 13 amino acids. CDR3 region: CASGRDSPYEQYF. CDR3 nucleotides: TGTGCTAGTGGCAGGGACAGTCCCTACGAGCAGTACTTC.

The chain carries TRBV29-1 and TRBJ2-1; 9 positions agree with TRBD1. The CDR3 length is 13 residues. The ends lost 4 bases at V and 6 bases at J; junction bases unmatched: 4. The germline V gene has CDR1 SQVTM and CDR2 ANQGSEA. CDR3 in DNA: TGCAGCGTTGCACAGGGGGCCGGCAATGAGCAGTTCTTC. Amino acid sequence: CSVAQGAGNEQFF.

The chain couples TRBV6-6 to TRBJ1-4, with unresolved D. The CDR3 contains 11 residues. Trimming cost V 5 bases and J 7 bases, with 5 bases left between them. Germline V gene sequence: CDR1 MNHNY, CDR2 SVGAGI (reference sequence). The DNA of the CDR3 is TGTGCCAGCAGTGGAGTTGAAAAACTGTTTTTT. This sequence encodes CASSGVEKLFF.

A word on this clone: A far larger clone is one base from this, pointing to a likely read error. The chain links TRBV6-1 to TRBJ2-2; D possibly uses TRBD1 or TRBD2 (5 bases each). Germline V lookup: CDR1 MNHNS, CDR2 SASEGT. The V end lost 6 bases, the J end lost 3 bases, and 11 bases lay between the germline ends. The CDR3 covers 14 residues. The DNA of the CDR3 is TGTGCCAGCAGGTCAGGGACGTACACCGGGGAGCTGTTTTTT. It specifies CASRSGTYTGELFF.

This clone was found many times. Other DNA sequences in the sample encode the same CDR3. This chain uses TRBV27 with TRBJ2-3; D is tentatively TRBD1 or TRBD2 (5 bases each). CDR1 is MNHEY and CDR2 is SMNVEV in the germline V gene (reference sequence). Trimming removed 5 bases at V and 6 bases at J, with 18 bases between. CDR3 length: 15 residues. CDR3 residues: CASSPGTQYADTQYF. Here the CDR3 DNA reads TGTGCCAGCAGTCCCGGGACCCAGTACGCGGATACGCAGTATTTT.

In this sample, this clone turned up a few times. J is TRBJ2-2 and V is TRBV7-8; 10 nucleotides align to TRBD1. CDR3 length: 14 amino acids. Germline V gives CDR1 SGHVS, CDR2 FQNEAQ. Trimming cost V 5 bases and J 7 bases; bases outside gene matches: 4. This chain's CDR3 is CASSEDRGFGELFF. The DNA of the CDR3 is TGTGCCAGCAGCGAGGACAGGGGGTTCGGGGAGCTGTTTTTT. The whole variable domain, filled in from reference TRBV7-8 and TRBJ2-2, reads GAGVSQSPRYKVAKRGQDVALRCDPISGHVSLFWYQQALGQGPEFLTYFQNEAQLDKSGLPSDRFFAERPEGSVSTLKIQRTQQEDSAVYLCASSEDRGFGELFFGEGSRLTVL.

About this clone itself: The same CDR3 also results from other DNA sequences found in this sample. The rearrangement links TRBV5-8 to TRBJ1-1; the match to TRBD1 covers 7 bases. Germline V CDR1 and CDR2: SGHTS, YDEGEE. The CDR3 is 14 residues long. After removal of 1 base from V and 4 bases from J, the junction contained 4 bases not matched to a gene. CDR3 sequence reads: CASSLRGLGTEAFF. The CDR3 bases are TGTGCCAGCAGCTTGAGGGGGCTGGGCACTGAAGCTTTCTTT.

The chain recombines TRBV5-1 with TRBJ1-1; D might be TRBD1 (6 bases). This CDR3 is 12 amino acids long. V was cut by 7 bases and J by 3 bases, with 10 bases left in between. The V gene's germline CDR1 is SGHRS and CDR2 YFSETQ. The CDR3 DNA reads TGCGCCAGCGGGACACGCCACACTGAAGCTTTCTTT. Its translation is CASGTRHTEAFF.

This rearrangement joins TRBV19 to TRBJ1-1; D not resolved. Trimming removed 2 bases at V and 6 bases at J, with 10 bases between. The length of the CDR3 is 13 residues. The germline V gene has CDR1 LNHDA and CDR2 SQIVND (reference sequence). The CDR3 DNA is TGTGCCAGTAGTATAAGAGGTCAGGCTGAAGCTTTCTTT. Amino acids: CASSIRGQAEAFF.

The chain combines TRBV28 with TRBJ1-5; D gene uncertain. V was pared by 4 bases and J by 9 bases, with 13 bases between. CDR3 length equals 13 residues. Germline lookup yields CDR1 MDHEN and CDR2 SYDVKM. The CDR3 DNA follows: TGTGCCAGCAGTTCAGGAGTTATCAGGCCCCAGCATTTT. Protein sequence: CASSSGVIRPQHF.

The CDR3 region has the DNA TGTGCCAGCAGCCGCATTCAGGGGGCGGATTCACCCCTCCACTTT. As protein: CASSRIQGADSPLHF. The chain couples TRBV4-2 to TRBJ1-6, with 8 bases that match TRBD1. CDR3 size: 15 residues. Germline V gene sequence: CDR1 LGHNA, CDR2 YNFKEQ. V was pared by 4 bases and J by 8 bases, with 7 bases of the junction left unmatched.

The rearrangement joins TRBV9 to TRBJ1-2; the match to TRBD1 covers 7 bases. The V segment lost 4 bases and the J segment 8 bases; nucleotides outside the gene matches: 14. This CDR3 contains 15 residues. Germline CDR1 is SGDLS and CDR2 is YYNGEE. CDR3 nucleotide sequence: TGTGCCAGCAGCCCCAGAAGGACAGGAGTGTACGGCTACACCTTC. Translation: CASSPRRTGVYGYTF.

The chain couples TRBV6-5 to TRBJ2-7; D ambiguous. Germline V lookup: CDR1 MNHEY, CDR2 SVGAGI. This CDR3 has 13 amino acids. The V end was cut by 4 bases, the J end by 3 bases, with 10 bases between. CDR3 sequence: CASSSGYYYEQYF. As DNA, the CDR3 is TGTGCCAGCAGTTCCGGGTATTACTACGAGCAGTACTTC.

The chain is built from TRBV18 and TRBJ1-2; the match to TRBD1 covers 11 bases. The CDR3 runs 20 residues. Germline V gives CDR1 KGHSH, CDR2 LQKENI. J gave up 0 bases and V 3 bases, and 15 bases lay outside the gene matches. CDR3 region: CASSPSGPDRGLSSNYGYTF. As DNA, the CDR3 is TGTGCCAGCTCACCTAGCGGCCCGGACAGGGGGCTTAGTTCTAACTATGGCTACACCTTC.

The chain couples TRBV19 to TRBJ2-1, with 9 bases fitting TRBD1. Germline V lookup: CDR1 LNHDA, CDR2 SQIVND (reference sequence). The CDR3 loop spans 18 amino acids. V shed 4 bases, J shed 6 bases, and the junction held 16 bases outside the gene matches. For the CDR3, the DNA is TGTGCCAGTAGTACCGGCACAGGGGGCGGTAAACGAAGCAATGAGCAGTTCTTC. Translation: CASSTGTGGGKRSNEQFF.

The sample holds many counts of this clone. Other nucleotide sequences in the sample specify the same CDR3. The rearrangement uses TRBV10-3 and TRBJ2-7, with unresolved D. Trimming cost V 2 bases and J 1 base, with 12 bases left between them. The CDR3 spans 15 residues. Germline CDR1 ENHRY, CDR2 SYGVKD. The CDR3 is CAISEGPSSSYEQYF. CDR3 in DNA: TGTGCCATCAGTGAGGGGCCTTCGTCGTCCTACGAGCAGTACTTC.

The chain employs TRBV10-3 and TRBJ2-5; 8 nucleotides line up with TRBD2. The CDR3 has 14 residues. Trimming took 7 bases from V and 2 from J; bases not matched to a gene: 6. Germline V lookup: CDR1 ENHRY, CDR2 SYGVKD. The CDR3 sequence: CAIKRAGEQETQYF. The CDR3 nucleotides read TGTGCCATCAAGAGAGCGGGAGAGCAAGAGACCCAGTACTTC.

The table lists this clone with a count of one. This chain uses TRBV19 with TRBJ2-2; 7 positions agree with TRBD2. The germline gives CDR1 LNHDA, CDR2 SQIVND (reference sequence). V was pared by 10 bases and J by 4 bases, with 9 bases of the junction left unmatched. This CDR3 comprises 14 residues. CDR3: CATRLAVPTGELFF. CDR3 nucleotides: TGTGCCACTAGACTAGCTGTCCCCACCGGGGAGCTGTTTTTT.

The rearrangement links TRBV28 to TRBJ1-1; 8 positions agree with TRBD1. V lost 5 bases to trimming and J lost 1 base; unmatched junction nucleotides: 6. The CDR3 loop spans 15 amino acids. The germline V gene encodes CDR1 MDHEN and CDR2 SYDVKM. The CDR3 DNA is TGTGCCAGCAGTCTAAGGACAGGGCAGAACACTGAAGCTTTCTTT. Protein sequence: CASSLRTGQNTEAFF. The whole variable domain, remainder taken from reference TRBV28 and TRBJ1-1, is DVKVTQSSRYLVKRTGEKVFLECVQDMDHENMFWYRQDPGLGLRLIYFSYDVKMKEKGDIPEGYSVSREKKERFSLILESASTNQTSMYLCASSLRTGQNTEAFFGQGTRLTVV.

V and J are TRBV4-1 and TRBJ2-1, with TRBD1 matching over 7 bases. The CDR3 runs to 16 residues. After removal of 2 bases from V and 3 bases from J, the junction contained 7 bases not matched to a gene. The V gene's germline CDR1 is MGHRA and CDR2 YSYEKL. The DNA of the CDR3 is TGCGCCAGCAGCCAACCAACAGGGGCGGGCTACAATGAGCAGTTCTTC. Protein product: CASSQPTGAGYNEQFF.